This entry concerns a single T cell receptor beta chain. Original analysis: Estimated nucleated cell counts came from reference gene primer amplification. The table came from immunoSEQ multiplex PCR; TCRdb's copy has only in-frame clones and leaves some out. From that table come the V and J calls and clone size; the DNA was used to work out D and trimming. The sample has over 110,000 clones, approximately 87% seen once; the top ten hold roughly 3.7%. This sample is drawn from a study of blood T cell repertoires in COVID-19. Study-level background: COVID-19 samples from acute and convalescent phases originated in the United States, Italy and Spain. T cells, B-cell-depleted T cells, or PBMCs provided the cDNA or gDNA that served as material.

Participants' own reports of clinical history determined their cohort assignment. Losses at the gene ends were 3 bases for V and 5 bases for J; bases not matched to a gene: 0. CDR3 length equals 13 residues. Germline CDR1 is KGHSH and CDR2 is LQKENI. Sequenced input: PBMCs or T cells enriched from blood (not recorded which). The clonotype comes from a man in his fifties in a cohort exposed to, infected with or recovered from COVID-19 (not recorded which). The genes are TRBV18 and TRBJ2-2; 7 nucleotides line up with TRBD2. The CDR3 sequence: CASSPGGTGELFF. The CDR3 bases are TGTGCCAGCTCACCGGGAGGGACCGGGGAGCTGTTTTTT.